This T cell receptor (beta chain) was sequenced in a study of human T cells and chemical hapten exposure. Study-wide points: Relative to control repertoires, expanded TCRs gave rise to significantly more large CDR3 similarity clusters.

Per the original methods: Individual samples carried between roughly 23,224 and 700,000 TCRs, with approximately 100,000 as the median. TCRdb called the RACE reads again in MiXCR, with one record for every CDR3 protein. None of the V and J calls come from the authors' own analysis; TCRdb made them. The table has about 40,000 distinct CDR3 sequences, about 3.5% seen once. A word on this clonotype: The antigen is not known.

Trimming removed 1 base at V and 8 bases at J, with 17 bases between. The length of the CDR3 is 15 residues. Germline V gene sequence: CDR1 MNHNS, CDR2 SASEGT. Time point described: patch test 2, 6 weeks after DPC sensitization. Treatment indicated: therapeutic diphenylcyclopropenone sensitization with weekly scalp DPC. Alopecia patients, 18 to 70 years old and DPC-suitable, served as donors. This sequence originates from a man in his forties with alopecia areata. Some clones in this sample may be carry-over from other donors' samples. The sequenced sample was whole blood, obtained in connection with sensitization to the hapten diphenylcyclopropenone (DPC). The chain has TRBV6-1 and TRBJ1-1; D remains unclear. CDR3 in amino acids: CASSEVRAGPREAFF. In DNA, the CDR3 is TGTGCCAGCAGTGAAGTCAGAGCCGGGCCAAGAGAAGCTTTCTTT.